These 11 T cell receptor beta chains were all obtained from the same sample, sequenced in a study of cytomegalovirus exposure and HLA in healthy donors (TCRdb year 2017). The library came from the immunoSEQ multiplex PCR assay. TCRdb's version of the immuneACCESS table is confined to in-frame rearrangements and falls short of the full clone set. An unresolved V gene accounts for under half of the shortfall where checked; the remainder is of unknown origin. The sample has some 120,000 clones on record, over 85% of them singletons. In total, the top ten clones hold approximately 2.1% of the sample. The sequencing sample was made of PBMCs. The receptors come from a young woman in good health and CMV-seronegative.

This chain connects TRBV30 to TRBJ1-1, with D perhaps matching TRBD1 (5 bases). In germline, CDR1 is GTSNPN, CDR2 SVGIG (reference sequence). V was clipped by 5 bases and J by 0 bases, with 10 bases between them. CDR3 length: 13 residues. The CDR3: CAWRQHLNTEAFF. For the CDR3, the DNA is TGTGCCTGGCGACAGCATCTGAACACTGAAGCTTTCTTT.

The V and J genes are TRBV6-5 and TRBJ1-5; TRBD1 is a possible D gene (6 bases). The CDR3 totals 14 residues. CDR1 and CDR2 (germline): MNHEY, SVGAGI. Trimming stripped 6 bases from V and 3 bases from J, with 12 bases between. CDR3 sequence: CASSLDRNNQPQHF. The DNA of the CDR3 is TGTGCCAGCAGCCTAGACAGGAACAATCAGCCCCAGCATTTT.

The CDR3, as DNA: TGTGCCAGCAGCTTGAGGACTAGCGGGGGGCTAGAGACCCAGTACTTC. Translation gives CASSLRTSGGLETQYF. The gene calls are TRBV5-6 and TRBJ2-5; 14 bases line up with TRBD2. The germline V gene encodes CDR1 SGHDT and CDR2 YYEEEE. The ends lost 1 base at V and 4 bases at J; junction bases unmatched: 3. The CDR3 consists of 16 residues.

V usage is TRBV28 and J usage is TRBJ1-2, with a possible D match to TRBD1 (5 bases). Germline loops: CDR1 MDHEN, CDR2 SYDVKM. Trimming cost V 5 bases and J 8 bases, with 15 bases left between them. The CDR3 extends over 13 amino acids. For the CDR3, the DNA is TGTGCCAGCAGTCAGGGACTGCCTAAGGGCTACACCTTC. It translates to CASSQGLPKGYTF.

This CDR3 is CASTVSGGDYEQYF. The CDR3 DNA sequence: TGTGCCAGCACTGTTAGCGGGGGAGACTACGAGCAGTACTTC. J is TRBJ2-7 and V is TRBV7-9, with TRBD2 matching 9 bases. Germline trimming cut 7 bases from V and 3 bases from J; bases unmatched to any gene: 7. The CDR3 runs 14 residues. Germline lookup yields CDR1 SEHNR and CDR2 FQNEAQ (reference sequence).

V usage is TRBV5-1 and J usage is TRBJ2-1; D is possibly TRBD2 (5 bases). The CDR3 extends over 14 amino acids. The V gene lost 0 bases and the J gene lost 8 bases, with 12 bases spanning the gap. The germline V gene has CDR1 SGHRS and CDR2 YFSETQ. CDR3 loop: CASSLASRVDEQFF. In nucleotides, the CDR3 is TGCGCCAGCAGCTTGGCGTCGCGGGTTGATGAGCAGTTCTTC.

The V call is TRBV19, the J call TRBJ2-3; no clear D. Deletions cut 5 bases from V and 4 bases from J, with 10 bases between. CDR3 length: 13 residues. Germline V gene sequence: CDR1 LNHDA, CDR2 SQIVND (reference sequence). The DNA for the CDR3 is TGTGCCAGTAGTTTCCTGACTCCAGATACGCAGTATTTT. This gives the protein CASSFLTPDTQYF.

This clone came up once. This rearrangement joins TRBV19 to TRBJ2-7; 10 nucleotides align to TRBD2. Germline CDR1 and CDR2: LNHDA and SQIVND (reference sequence). V was pared by 4 bases and J by 1 base, with 4 bases of the junction left unmatched. The CDR3 spans 15 residues. CDR3 in DNA: TGTGCCAGTAGTAGTAGCGGGAGGTCATCCTACGAGCAGTACTTC. Its translation: CASSSSGRSSYEQYF.

This clone was seen once. The V call is TRBV4-2, the J call TRBJ1-1; a possible D gene is TRBD1 (6 bases). Germline loops: CDR1 LGHNA, CDR2 YNFKEQ. This CDR3 contains 15 residues. The ends were cut back, 1 base at V and 1 base at J, with 10 bases in the middle. In DNA form, the CDR3 reads TGTGCCAGCAGCCAAGGTGGACAGCAGAACACTGAAGCTTTCTTT. The encoded protein is CASSQGGQQNTEAFF.

This sequence joins TRBV11-2 and TRBJ1-1, with 7 bases fitting TRBD1. Germline CDR1 SGHAT, CDR2 FQNNGV. The CDR3 is made up of 16 amino acids. With 0 bases clipped from V and 4 bases from J, the junction kept 8 bases outside the gene matches. CDR3 protein: CASSLDWTGFSTEAFF. The CDR3 DNA reads as TGTGCCAGCAGCTTAGATTGGACAGGTTTTTCCACTGAAGCTTTCTTT.

The chain carries TRBV5-1 and TRBJ1-6; perhaps TRBD1 as D (5 bases). This CDR3 is 15 amino acids long. Germline CDR1 reads SGHRS; CDR2 reads YFSETQ. V lost 0 bases and J 7 bases, leaving 11 bases between the germline ends. CDR3 DNA sequence: TGCGCCAGCAGCTTGGAATACGCAGGGAATTCACCCCTCCACTTT. Translating it yields CASSLEYAGNSPLHF.